A selection of T cell receptor beta chains follows, all from one sample in a study of CD8 T cells in ankylosing spondylitis. MiXCR, run by TCRdb on the 5' RACE reads, gives a single entry per CDR3 protein. Of fewer than 40,000 distinct CDR3 sequences in the sample, more than 30% were seen once. Sample: synovial fluid, either unsorted or a sorted T cell fraction (not recorded which). Source of these receptors: a male donor with ankylosing spondylitis. The conserved cysteine and the conserved F or W are not part of the CDR3 here.

v_call	cdr3_aa
TRBV24-1	ATSDLGGYEQF
TRBV20-1	SARGGTGGVYGYT
TRBV7-9	ASIDNFANEQF
TRBV11-2	ASSFSVETQY
TRBV4-2	ASSQEWLSNEKLF
TRBV3-1	ASSLGQGTYEQF
TRBV7-6	ASSSQLSGSTDTQY
TRBV6-4	ASSGGLASSYNEQF
TRBV20-1	SASPTSGREGEQY
TRBV20-1	SAKGLAGTGELF
TRBV7-9	ASSLDPGEGMNTEAF
TRBV20-1	SGQGGNTEAF
TRBV12-3/TRBV12-4	ASSPGGEKLF
TRBV20-1	SASWARADYNEQF
TRBV29-1	SVGTGYLPNTDTQY
TRBV25-1	ASSEGTSIPYNEQF
TRBV5-1	ASSTTGGLSYEQY
TRBV7-2	ASSLVAGDNQPQH
TRBV13	ASSIGRYRYTEAF
TRBV12-3/TRBV12-4	ASSHADRPHSMNTEAF
TRBV12-3/TRBV12-4	ASSFWRETYNEQF
TRBV29-1	SVGTPSGNTIY
TRBV7-2	ASSPQVEDLNTEAF